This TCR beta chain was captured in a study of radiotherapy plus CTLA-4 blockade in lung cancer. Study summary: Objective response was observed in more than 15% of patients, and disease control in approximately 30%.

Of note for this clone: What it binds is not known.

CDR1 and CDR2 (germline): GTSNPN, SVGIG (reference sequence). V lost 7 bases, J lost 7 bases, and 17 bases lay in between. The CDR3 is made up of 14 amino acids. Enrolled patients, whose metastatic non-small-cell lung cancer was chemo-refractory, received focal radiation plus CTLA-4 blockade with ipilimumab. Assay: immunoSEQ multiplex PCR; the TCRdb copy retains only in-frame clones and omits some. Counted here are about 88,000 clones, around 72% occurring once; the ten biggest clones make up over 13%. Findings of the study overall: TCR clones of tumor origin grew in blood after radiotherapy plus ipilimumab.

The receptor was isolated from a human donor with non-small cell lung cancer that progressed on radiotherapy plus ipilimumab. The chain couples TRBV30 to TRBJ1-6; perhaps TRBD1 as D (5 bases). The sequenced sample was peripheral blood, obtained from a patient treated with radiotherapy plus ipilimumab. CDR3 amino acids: CASNRGDRNSPLHF. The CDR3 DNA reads TGTGCCTCCAATCGTGGGGACCGGAATTCACCCCTCCACTTT.